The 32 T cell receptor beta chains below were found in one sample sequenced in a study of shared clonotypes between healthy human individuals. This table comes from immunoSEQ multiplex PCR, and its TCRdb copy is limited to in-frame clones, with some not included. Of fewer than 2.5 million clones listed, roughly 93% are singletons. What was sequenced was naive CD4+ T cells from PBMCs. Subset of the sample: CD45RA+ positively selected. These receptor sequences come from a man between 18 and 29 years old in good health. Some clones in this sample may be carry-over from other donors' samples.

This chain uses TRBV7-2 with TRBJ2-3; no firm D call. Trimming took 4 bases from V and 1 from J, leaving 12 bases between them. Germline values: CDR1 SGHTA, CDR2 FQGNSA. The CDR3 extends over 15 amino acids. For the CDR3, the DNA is TGTGCCAGCAGCTCCCTCCGCCGCGGCACAGATACGCAGTATTTT. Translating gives CASSSLRRGTDTQYF.

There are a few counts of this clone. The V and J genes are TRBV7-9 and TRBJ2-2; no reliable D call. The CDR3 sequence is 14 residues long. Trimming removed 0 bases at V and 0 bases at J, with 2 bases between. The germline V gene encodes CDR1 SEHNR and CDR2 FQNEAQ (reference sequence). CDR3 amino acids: CASSLAANTGELFF. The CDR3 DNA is TGTGCCAGCAGCTTAGCGGCGAACACCGGGGAGCTGTTTTTT.

For the CDR3, the DNA is TGTGCCAGCAGCGCCCAGGGGGCCGCTAATGAAAAACTGTTTTTT. Protein: CASSAQGAANEKLFF. The chain links TRBV13 to TRBJ1-4; 8 bases map to TRBD1. Per germline, CDR1 PRHDT and CDR2 FYEKMQ (reference sequence). The CDR3 is 15 residues long. J gave up 3 bases and V 5 bases, and 5 bases lay outside the gene matches. The whole variable domain, remainder taken from reference TRBV13 and TRBJ1-4, is AAGVIQSPRHLIKEKRETATLKCYPIPRHDTVYWYQQGPGQDPQFLISFYEKMQSDKGSIPDRFSAQQFSDYHSELNMSSLELGDSALYFCASSAQGAANEKLFFGSGTQLSVL.

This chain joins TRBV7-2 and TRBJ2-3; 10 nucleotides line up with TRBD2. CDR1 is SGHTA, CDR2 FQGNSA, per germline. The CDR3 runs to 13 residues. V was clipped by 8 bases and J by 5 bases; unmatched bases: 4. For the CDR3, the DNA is TGTGCCAGCGCTAGCGGGAGAGGAGATACGCAGTATTTT. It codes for CASASGRGDTQYF.

The CDR3 protein is CASSLAAGNYYEQYF. The CDR3 coding sequence is TGCGCCAGCAGCTTGGCGGCGGGCAACTACTACGAGCAGTACTTC. V and J are TRBV5-1 and TRBJ2-7; D possibly corresponds to TRBD2 (5 bases). Germline V gene sequence: CDR1 SGHRS, CDR2 YFSETQ. There are 15 residues in the CDR3. Between the trimmed V and J ends, which lost 0 bases and 3 bases, there was a span of 13 bases. Based on the CDR3 plus reference TRBV5-1 and TRBJ2-7, the full variable domain is KAGVTQTPRYLIKTRGQQVTLSCSPISGHRSVSWYQQTPGQGLQFLFEYFSETQRNKGNFPGRFSGRQFSNSRSEMNVSTLELGDSALYLCASSLAAGNYYEQYFGPGTRLTVT.

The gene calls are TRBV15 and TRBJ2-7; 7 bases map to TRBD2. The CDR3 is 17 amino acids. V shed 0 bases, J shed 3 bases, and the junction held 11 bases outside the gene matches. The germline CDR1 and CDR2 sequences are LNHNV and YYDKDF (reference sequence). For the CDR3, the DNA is TGTGCCACCAGCAGAGATCACCCTCGAGCGGGAAGCTACGAGCAGTACTTC. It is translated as CATSRDHPRAGSYEQYF.

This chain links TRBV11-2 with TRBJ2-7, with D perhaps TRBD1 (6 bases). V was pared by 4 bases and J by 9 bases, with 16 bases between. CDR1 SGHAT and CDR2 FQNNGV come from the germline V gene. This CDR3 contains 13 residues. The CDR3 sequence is CASSSIRGLGQYF. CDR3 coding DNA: TGTGCCAGCAGCTCGATCAGGGGCCTCGGGCAGTACTTC.

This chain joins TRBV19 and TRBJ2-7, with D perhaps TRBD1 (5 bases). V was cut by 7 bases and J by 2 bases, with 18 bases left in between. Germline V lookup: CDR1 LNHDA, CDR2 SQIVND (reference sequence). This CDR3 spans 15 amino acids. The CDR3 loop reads CASKKIYDSTYEQYF. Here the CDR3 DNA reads TGTGCCAGTAAGAAAATTTACGACAGCACCTACGAGCAGTACTTC.

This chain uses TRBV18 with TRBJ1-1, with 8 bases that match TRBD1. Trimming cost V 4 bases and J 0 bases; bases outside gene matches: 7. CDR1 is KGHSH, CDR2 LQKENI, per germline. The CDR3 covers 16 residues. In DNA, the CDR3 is TGTGCCAGCTCACAAGGACAGGGAGAAGTGAACACTGAAGCTTTCTTT. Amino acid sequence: CASSQGQGEVNTEAFF.

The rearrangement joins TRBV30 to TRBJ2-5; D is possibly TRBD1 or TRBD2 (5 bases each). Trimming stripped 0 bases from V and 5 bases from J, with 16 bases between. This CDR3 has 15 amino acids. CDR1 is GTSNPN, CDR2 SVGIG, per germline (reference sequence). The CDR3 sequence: CAWSVWGRHGETQYF. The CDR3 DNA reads TGTGCCTGGAGTGTGTGGGGGAGACACGGGGAGACCCAGTACTTC.

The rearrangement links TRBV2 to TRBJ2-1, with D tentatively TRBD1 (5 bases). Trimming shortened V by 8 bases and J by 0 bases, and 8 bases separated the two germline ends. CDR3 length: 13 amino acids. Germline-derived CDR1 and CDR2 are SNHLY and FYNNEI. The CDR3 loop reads CASRTRSYNEQFF. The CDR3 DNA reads TGTGCCAGCCGGACACGCTCCTACAATGAGCAGTTCTTC. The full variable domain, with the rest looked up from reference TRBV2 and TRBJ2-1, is EPEVTQTPSHQVTQMGQEVILRCVPISNHLYFYWYRQILGQKVEFLVSFYNNEISEKSEIFDDQFSVERPDGSNFTLKIRSTKLEDSAMYFCASRTRSYNEQFFGPGTRLTVL.

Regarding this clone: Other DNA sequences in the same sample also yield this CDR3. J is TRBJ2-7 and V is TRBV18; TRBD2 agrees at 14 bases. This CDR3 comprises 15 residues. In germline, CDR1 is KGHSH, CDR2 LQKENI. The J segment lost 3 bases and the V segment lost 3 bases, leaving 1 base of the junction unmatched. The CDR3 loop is CASSPGTSGGYEQYF. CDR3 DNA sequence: TGTGCCAGCTCACCCGGGACTAGCGGGGGCTACGAGCAGTACTTC.

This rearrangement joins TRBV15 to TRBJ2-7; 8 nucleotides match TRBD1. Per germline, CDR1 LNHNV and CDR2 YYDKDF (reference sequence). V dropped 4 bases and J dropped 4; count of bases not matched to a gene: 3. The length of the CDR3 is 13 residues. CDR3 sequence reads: CATSIGQGYEQYF. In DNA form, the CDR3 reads TGTGCCACCAGCATAGGACAGGGATACGAGCAGTACTTC.

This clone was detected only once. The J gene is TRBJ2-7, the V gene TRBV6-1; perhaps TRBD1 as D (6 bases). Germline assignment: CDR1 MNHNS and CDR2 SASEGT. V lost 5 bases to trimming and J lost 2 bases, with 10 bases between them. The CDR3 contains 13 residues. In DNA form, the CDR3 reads TGTGCCAGCAGTAGACAGGCAGCCTACGAGCAGTACTTC. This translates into CASSRQAAYEQYF.

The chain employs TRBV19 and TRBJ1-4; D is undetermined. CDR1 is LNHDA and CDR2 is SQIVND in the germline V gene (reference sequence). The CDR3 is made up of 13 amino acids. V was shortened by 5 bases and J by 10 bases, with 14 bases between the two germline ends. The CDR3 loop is CASSEGPYGKLFF. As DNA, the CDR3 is TGTGCCAGTAGTGAGGGCCCCTATGGAAAACTGTTTTTT.

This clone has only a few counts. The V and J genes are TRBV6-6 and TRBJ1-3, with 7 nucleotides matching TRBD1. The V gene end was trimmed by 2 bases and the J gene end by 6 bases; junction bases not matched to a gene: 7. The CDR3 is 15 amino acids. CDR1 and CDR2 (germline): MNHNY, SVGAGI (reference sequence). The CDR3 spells CASSYPGKGANTIYF. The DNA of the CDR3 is TGTGCCAGCAGTTACCCGGGGAAGGGGGCAAACACCATATATTTT.

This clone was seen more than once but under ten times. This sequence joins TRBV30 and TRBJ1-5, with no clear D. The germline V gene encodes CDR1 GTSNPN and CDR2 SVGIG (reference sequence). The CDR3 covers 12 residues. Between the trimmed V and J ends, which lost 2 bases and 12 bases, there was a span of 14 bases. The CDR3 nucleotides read TGTGCCTGGAGTAAGGACGGGGTAATCCAGCATTTT. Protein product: CAWSKDGVIQHF.

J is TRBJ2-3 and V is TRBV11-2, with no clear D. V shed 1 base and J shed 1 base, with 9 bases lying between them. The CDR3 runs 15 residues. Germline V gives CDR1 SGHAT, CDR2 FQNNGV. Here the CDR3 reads CASSLGAWGTDTQYF. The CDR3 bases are TGTGCCAGCAGCTTAGGAGCGTGGGGCACAGATACGCAGTATTTT.

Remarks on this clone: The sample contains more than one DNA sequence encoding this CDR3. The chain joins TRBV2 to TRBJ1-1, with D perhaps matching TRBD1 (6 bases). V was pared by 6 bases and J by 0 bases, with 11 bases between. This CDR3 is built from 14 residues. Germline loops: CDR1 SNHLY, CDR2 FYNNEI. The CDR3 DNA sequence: TGTGCCAGCAGGAAACAGGGCTTGAACACTGAAGCTTTCTTT. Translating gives CASRKQGLNTEAFF.

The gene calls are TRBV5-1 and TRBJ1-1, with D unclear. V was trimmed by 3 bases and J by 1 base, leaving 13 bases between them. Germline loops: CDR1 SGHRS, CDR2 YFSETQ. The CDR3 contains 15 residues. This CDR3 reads CASSSISPGNTEAFF. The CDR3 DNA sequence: TGCGCCAGCAGCTCCATCTCCCCCGGGAACACTGAAGCTTTCTTT.

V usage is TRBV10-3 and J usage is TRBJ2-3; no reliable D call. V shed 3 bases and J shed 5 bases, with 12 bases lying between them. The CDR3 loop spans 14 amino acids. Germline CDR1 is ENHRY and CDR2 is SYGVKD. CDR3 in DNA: TGTGCCATCAGTGAAGGCAGTCTTGGAGATACGCAGTATTTT. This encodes CAISEGSLGDTQYF.

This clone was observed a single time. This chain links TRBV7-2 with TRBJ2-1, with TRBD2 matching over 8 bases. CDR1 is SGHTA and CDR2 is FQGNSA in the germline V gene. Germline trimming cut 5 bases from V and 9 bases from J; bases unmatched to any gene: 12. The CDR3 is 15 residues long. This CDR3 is CASSTQSGSGSEQFF. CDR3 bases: TGTGCCAGCAGCACGCAAAGCGGGAGCGGCAGTGAGCAGTTCTTC. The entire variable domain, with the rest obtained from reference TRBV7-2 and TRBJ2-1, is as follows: GAGVSQSPSNKVTEKGKDVELRCDPISGHTALYWYRQSLGQGLEFLIYFQGNSAPDKSGLPSDRFSAERTGGSVSTLTIQRTQQEDSAVYLCASSTQSGSGSEQFFGPGTRLTVL.

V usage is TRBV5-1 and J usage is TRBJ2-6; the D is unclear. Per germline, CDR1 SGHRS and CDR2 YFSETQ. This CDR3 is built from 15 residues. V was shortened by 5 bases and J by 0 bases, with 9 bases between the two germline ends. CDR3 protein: CASSSANSGANVLTF. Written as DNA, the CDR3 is TGCGCCAGCAGTTCCGCGAACTCTGGGGCCAACGTCCTGACTTTC.

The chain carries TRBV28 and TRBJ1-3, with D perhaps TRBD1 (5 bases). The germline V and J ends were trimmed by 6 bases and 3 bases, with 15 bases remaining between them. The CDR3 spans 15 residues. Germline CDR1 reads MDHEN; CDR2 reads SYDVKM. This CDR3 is CASRKTPGSGNTIYF. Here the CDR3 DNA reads TGTGCCAGCAGGAAAACTCCAGGGAGTGGAAACACCATATATTTT.

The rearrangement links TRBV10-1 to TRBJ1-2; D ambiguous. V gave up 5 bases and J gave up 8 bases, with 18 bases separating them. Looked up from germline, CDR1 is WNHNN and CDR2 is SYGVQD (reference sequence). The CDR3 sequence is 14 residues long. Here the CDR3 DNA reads TGCGCCAGCAGTTGGGTTATATTTGTCGGGGGCTACACCTTC. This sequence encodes CASSWVIFVGGYTF.

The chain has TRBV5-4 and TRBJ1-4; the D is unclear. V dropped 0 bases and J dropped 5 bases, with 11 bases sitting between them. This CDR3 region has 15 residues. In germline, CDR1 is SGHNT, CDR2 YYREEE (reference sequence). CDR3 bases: TGTGCCAGCAGCTTGGAAGGACGGCGGAATGAAAAACTGTTTTTT. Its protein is CASSLEGRRNEKLFF.

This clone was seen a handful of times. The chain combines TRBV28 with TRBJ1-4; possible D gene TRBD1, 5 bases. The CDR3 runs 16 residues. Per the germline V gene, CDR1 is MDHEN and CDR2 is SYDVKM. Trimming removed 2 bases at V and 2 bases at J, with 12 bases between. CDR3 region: CASSLRGSGTNEKLFF. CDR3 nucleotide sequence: TGTGCCAGCAGTTTACGGGGGAGCGGGACTAATGAAAAACTGTTTTTT. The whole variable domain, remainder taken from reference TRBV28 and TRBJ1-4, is DVKVTQSSRYLVKRTGEKVFLECVQDMDHENMFWYRQDPGLGLRLIYFSYDVKMKEKGDIPEGYSVSREKKERFSLILESASTNQTSMYLCASSLRGSGTNEKLFFGSGTQLSVL.

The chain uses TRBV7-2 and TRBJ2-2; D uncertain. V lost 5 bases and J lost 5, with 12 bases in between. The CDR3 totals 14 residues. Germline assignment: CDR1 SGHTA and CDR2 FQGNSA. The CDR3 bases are TGTGCCAGCAGCGGCCGACCTCGGACCGGGGAGCTGTTTTTT. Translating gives CASSGRPRTGELFF. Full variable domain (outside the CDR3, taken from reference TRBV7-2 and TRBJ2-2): GAGVSQSPSNKVTEKGKDVELRCDPISGHTALYWYRQSLGQGLEFLIYFQGNSAPDKSGLPSDRFSAERTGGSVSTLTIQRTQQEDSAVYLCASSGRPRTGELFFGEGSRLTVL.

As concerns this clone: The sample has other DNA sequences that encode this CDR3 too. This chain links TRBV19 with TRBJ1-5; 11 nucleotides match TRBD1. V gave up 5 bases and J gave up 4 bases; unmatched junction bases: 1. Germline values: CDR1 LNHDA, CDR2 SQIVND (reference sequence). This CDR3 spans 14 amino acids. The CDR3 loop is CASSGTGGNQPQHF. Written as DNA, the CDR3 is TGTGCCAGTAGTGGGACAGGGGGAAATCAGCCCCAGCATTTT.

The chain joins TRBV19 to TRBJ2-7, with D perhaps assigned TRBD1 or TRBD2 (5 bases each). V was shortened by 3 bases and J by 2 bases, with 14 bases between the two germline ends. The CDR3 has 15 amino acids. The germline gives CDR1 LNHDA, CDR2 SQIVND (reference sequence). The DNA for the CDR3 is TGTGCCAGTAGTATTCAGTTTAGAGGGGCCTACGAGCAGTACTTC. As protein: CASSIQFRGAYEQYF.

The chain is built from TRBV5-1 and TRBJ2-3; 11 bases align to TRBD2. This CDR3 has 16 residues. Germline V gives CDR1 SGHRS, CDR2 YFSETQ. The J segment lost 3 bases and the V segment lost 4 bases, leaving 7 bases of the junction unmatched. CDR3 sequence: CASSPIAGGPTDTQYF. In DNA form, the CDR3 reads TGCGCCAGCAGCCCAATAGCGGGAGGGCCGACAGATACGCAGTATTTT.

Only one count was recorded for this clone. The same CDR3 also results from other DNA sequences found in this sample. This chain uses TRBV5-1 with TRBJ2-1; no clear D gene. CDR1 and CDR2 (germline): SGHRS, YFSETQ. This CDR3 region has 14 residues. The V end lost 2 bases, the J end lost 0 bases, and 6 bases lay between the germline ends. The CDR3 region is CASSLGASYNEQFF. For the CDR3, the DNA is TGCGCCAGCAGCTTAGGAGCCTCCTACAATGAGCAGTTCTTC.